This TCR beta chain was found in a study of cytomegalovirus exposure and HLA in healthy donors. Among the donors, all were healthy bone marrow donors. The PCR was carried out with 60 Vbeta primers and 13 Jbeta primers. Repertoires were generated with immunoSEQ multiplex PCR, while TCRdb's copy carries only in-frame clones and drops some. The table has 80,000 to 100,000 clones, roughly 70% seen once. The junction had 12 bases not matched to a gene; V was cut back by 5 bases and J by 6 bases. Germline CDR1 reads SSHAT; CDR2 reads FNYEAQ (reference sequence). The CDR3 length is 16 residues. This chain links TRBV7-7 with TRBJ2-1; 8 bases map to TRBD1. Sequenced input: PBMCs. The origin of this receptor is a man aged 25 to 40 in good health and CMV-seropositive. DNA for the CDR3: TGTGCCAGCAGCCGACGGGCAGGGGGCTCCCCCAATGAGCAGTTCTTC. As protein: CASSRRAGGSPNEQFF.